One sample yielded the 13 T cell receptor beta chains listed below, sequenced in a study of CD8+CD57+ T cells in acquired aplastic anemia. Those patients picked for sequencing had displayed CD8+CD57+ cell expansion on flow cytometry. For CDR3 and TCR beta VDJ profiling, genomic DNA was the template used. TCRdb reprocessed the reads via MiXCR and lists one record per CDR3 protein. The sample yields 160,000 or so distinct CDR3 sequences, about two thirds seen once. Sequences were obtained from sorted CD4+, CD8+, or CD8+CD57+ T cells (not recorded which) from PBMCs. Receptor source: a human donor with aplastic anemia.

With regard to this clonotype: A junction end diverges from the germline sequence, so it may reflect a read error. The chain combines TRBV10-1 with TRBJ2-6; D remains ambiguous. The CDR3 is 15 amino acids. Germline assignment: CDR1 WNHNN and CDR2 SYGVQD (reference sequence). In nucleotides, the CDR3 is TGTGCCAGCAGTTTACGTTGGTCTGGGGCCAACGTCCTGACTTTC. It translates to CASSLRWSGANVLTF.

This clonotype was detected only a few times. The V gene is TRBV7-6, the J gene TRBJ1-1; unclear D gene. The CDR3 totals 13 residues. Germline lookup yields CDR1 SGHVS and CDR2 FNYEAQ. V was pared by 5 bases and J by 1 base, with 8 bases between. DNA for the CDR3: TGTGCCAGCAGCCAAGAGGCGAACACTGAAGCTTTCTTT. Amino acid sequence: CASSQEANTEAFF.

This rearrangement joins TRBV20-1 to TRBJ1-5; no firm D call. The ends were cut back, 0 bases at V and 0 bases at J, with 6 bases in the middle. The germline CDR1 and CDR2 sequences are DFQATT and SNEGSKA (reference sequence). CDR3 length: 14 amino acids. The CDR3 DNA is TGCAGTGCTAGAGAGGTGTTTAGCAATCAGCCCCAGCATTTT. It encodes CSAREVFSNQPQHF.

This clonotype has a handful of counts. The rearrangement uses TRBV2 and TRBJ2-3; 12 nucleotides line up with TRBD2. With 10 bases clipped from V and 1 base from J, the junction kept 6 bases outside the gene matches. Germline loops: CDR1 SNHLY, CDR2 FYNNEI. This CDR3 spans 15 amino acids. CDR3 amino acids: CATKTSGGRTDTQYF. The CDR3 coding sequence is TGTGCCACCAAGACTAGCGGGGGTCGCACAGATACGCAGTATTTT.

This clonotype occurred a few times. The J gene is TRBJ2-5, the V gene TRBV7-9; 12 nucleotides align to TRBD1. CDR3 length: 15 residues. Germline CDR1 is SEHNR and CDR2 is FQNEAQ (reference sequence). The trim removed 5 bases at V and 3 bases at J, leaving 4 bases unmatched. Written as DNA, the CDR3 is TGTGCCAGCAGCCTGGGGACAGGGGGCAAAGAGACCCAGTACTTC. This translates into CASSLGTGGKETQYF.

This chain links TRBV7-2 with TRBJ1-5; D unresolved. Germline CDR1 SGHTA, CDR2 FQGNSA. The V gene lost 2 bases and the J gene lost 3 bases, with 5 bases spanning the gap. This CDR3 has 13 amino acids. The CDR3 sequence: CASSLRANQPQHF. The CDR3 region has the DNA TGTGCCAGCAGCTTAAGAGCCAATCAGCCCCAGCATTTT.

This chain links TRBV24-1 with TRBJ1-1, with 9 nucleotides matching TRBD1. The CDR3 sequence is 15 residues long. Germline CDR1 reads KGHDR; CDR2 reads SFDVKD. V lost 3 bases and J lost 1; bases outside the gene matches: 2. CDR3 residues: CATSDGTGTNTEAFF. CDR3 DNA sequence: TGTGCCACCAGTGATGGGACAGGGACGAACACTGAAGCTTTCTTT.

The chain couples TRBV9 to TRBJ2-2; 9 nucleotides align to TRBD2. Trimming took 4 bases from V and 4 from J; bases not matched to a gene: 2. The CDR3 totals 14 residues. CDR1 SGDLS and CDR2 YYNGEE come from the germline V gene. Written as DNA, the CDR3 is TGTGCCAGCAGCCTGGGACTAGCCACCGGGGAGCTGTTTTTT. Encoded protein: CASSLGLATGELFF.

This chain uses TRBV24-1 with TRBJ2-3, with 7 bases fitting TRBD1. The CDR3 spans 15 residues. Germline V gene lookup returns CDR1 KGHDR and CDR2 SFDVKD. J lost 3 bases, V lost 2 bases, and 4 bases had no gene match. This chain's CDR3 is CATSDSGGQTDTQYF. The CDR3 DNA reads as TGTGCCACCAGTGATTCAGGGGGTCAGACAGATACGCAGTATTTT.

A note on this clonotype: The junction differs from germline at one of its ends, possibly a read error. The V and J genes are TRBV7-3 and TRBJ2-5, with D possibly matching TRBD2 (6 bases). The CDR3 runs to 14 residues. Germline V gene data show CDR1 as SGHTA and CDR2 as FQGTGA. Written as DNA, the CDR3 is TGTGCCGGCAGCCCCACCGGGGGTCCAGAGACCCAGTACTTC. Translated, it gives CAGSPTGGPETQYF.

V and J are TRBV20-1 and TRBJ2-7; the D gene is possibly TRBD1 (6 bases). Germline CDR1 DFQATT, CDR2 SNEGSKA (reference sequence). Trimming removed 3 bases from V and 4 bases from J, with 10 bases in between. This CDR3 has 12 residues. The CDR3 coding sequence is TGCAGTGCTAGCACAGGGATTTACGAGCAGTACTTC. Its translation is CSASTGIYEQYF.

This clonotype was detected once. V and J are TRBV9 and TRBJ1-2; TRBD1 aligns across 9 bases. Germline V gives CDR1 SGDLS, CDR2 YYNGEE. The CDR3 consists of 14 residues. The V and J ends lost 3 bases and 5 bases, in that order; junction bases with no gene match: 5. Here the CDR3 reads CASSAGDREYGYTF. The DNA for the CDR3 is TGTGCCAGCAGCGCCGGGGACAGGGAGTATGGCTACACCTTC.

This clonotype occurred many times. The CDR3 is CASSYGSGGSPFF. The CDR3 DNA reads as TGTGCCAGCAGTTACGGTAGCGGGGGGAGTCCGTTCTTC. V is TRBV6-5 and J is TRBJ2-1; 10 positions match TRBD2. V was clipped by 2 bases and J by 15 bases; unmatched bases: 7. The CDR3 has 13 residues. Germline V gives CDR1 MNHEY, CDR2 SVGAGI.